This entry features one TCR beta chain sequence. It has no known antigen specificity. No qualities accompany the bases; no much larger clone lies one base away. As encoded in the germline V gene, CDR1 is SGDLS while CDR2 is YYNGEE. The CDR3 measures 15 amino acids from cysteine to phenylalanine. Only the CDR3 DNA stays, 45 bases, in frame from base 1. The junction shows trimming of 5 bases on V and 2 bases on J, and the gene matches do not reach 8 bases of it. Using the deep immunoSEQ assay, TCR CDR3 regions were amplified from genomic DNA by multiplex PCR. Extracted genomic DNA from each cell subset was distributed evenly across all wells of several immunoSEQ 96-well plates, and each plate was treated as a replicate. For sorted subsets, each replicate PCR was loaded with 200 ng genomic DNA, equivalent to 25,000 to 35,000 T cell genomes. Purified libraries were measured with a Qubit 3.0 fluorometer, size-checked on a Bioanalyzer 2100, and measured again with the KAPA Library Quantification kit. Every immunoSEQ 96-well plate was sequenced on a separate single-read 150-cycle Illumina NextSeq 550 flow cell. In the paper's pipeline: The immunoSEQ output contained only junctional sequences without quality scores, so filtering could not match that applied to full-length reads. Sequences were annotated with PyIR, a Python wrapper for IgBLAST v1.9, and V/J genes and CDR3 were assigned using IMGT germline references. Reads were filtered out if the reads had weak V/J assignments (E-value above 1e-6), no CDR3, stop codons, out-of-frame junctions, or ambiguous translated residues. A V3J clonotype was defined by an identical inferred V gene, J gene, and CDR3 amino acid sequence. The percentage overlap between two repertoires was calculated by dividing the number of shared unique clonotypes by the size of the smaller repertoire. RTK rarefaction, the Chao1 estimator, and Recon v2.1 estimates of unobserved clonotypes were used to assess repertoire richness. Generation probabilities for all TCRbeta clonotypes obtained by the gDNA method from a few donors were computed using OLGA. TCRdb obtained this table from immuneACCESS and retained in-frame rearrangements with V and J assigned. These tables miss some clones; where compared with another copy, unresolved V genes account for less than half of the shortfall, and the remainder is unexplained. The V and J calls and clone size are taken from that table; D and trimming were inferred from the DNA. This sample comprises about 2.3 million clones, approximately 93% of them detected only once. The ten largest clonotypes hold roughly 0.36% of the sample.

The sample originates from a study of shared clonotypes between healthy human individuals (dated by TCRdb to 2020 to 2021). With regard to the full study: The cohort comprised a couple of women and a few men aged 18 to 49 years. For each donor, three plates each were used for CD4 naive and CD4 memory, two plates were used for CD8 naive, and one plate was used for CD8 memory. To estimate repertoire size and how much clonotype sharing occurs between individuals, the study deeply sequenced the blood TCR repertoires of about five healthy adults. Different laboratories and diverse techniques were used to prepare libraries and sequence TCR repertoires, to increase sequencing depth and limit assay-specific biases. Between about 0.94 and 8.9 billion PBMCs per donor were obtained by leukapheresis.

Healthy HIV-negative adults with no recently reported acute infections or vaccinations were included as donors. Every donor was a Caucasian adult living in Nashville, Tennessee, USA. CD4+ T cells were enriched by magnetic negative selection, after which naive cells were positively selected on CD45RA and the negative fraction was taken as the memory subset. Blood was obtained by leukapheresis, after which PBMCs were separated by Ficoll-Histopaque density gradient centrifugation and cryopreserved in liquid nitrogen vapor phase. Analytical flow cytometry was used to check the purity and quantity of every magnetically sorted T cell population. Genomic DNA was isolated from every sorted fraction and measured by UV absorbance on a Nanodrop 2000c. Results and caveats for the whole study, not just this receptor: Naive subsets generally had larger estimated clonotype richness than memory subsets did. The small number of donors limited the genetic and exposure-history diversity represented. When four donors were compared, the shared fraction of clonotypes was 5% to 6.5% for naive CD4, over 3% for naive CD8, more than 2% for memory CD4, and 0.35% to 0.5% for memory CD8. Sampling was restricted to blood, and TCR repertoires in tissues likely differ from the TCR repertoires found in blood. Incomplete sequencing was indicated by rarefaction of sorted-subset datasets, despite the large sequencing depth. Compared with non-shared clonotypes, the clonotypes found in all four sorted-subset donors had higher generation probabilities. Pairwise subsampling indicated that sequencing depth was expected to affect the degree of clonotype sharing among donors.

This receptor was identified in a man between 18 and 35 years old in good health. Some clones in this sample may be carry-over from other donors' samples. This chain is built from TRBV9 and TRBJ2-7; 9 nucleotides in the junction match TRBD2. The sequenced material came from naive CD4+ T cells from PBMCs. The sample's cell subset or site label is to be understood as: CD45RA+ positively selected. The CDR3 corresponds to CASRVSGRPPYEQYF. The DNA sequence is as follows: TGTGCCAGCAGGGTCAGCGGGAGGCCCCCCTACGAGCAGTACTTC. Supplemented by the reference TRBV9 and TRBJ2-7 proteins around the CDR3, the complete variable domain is DSGVTQTPKHLITATGQRVTLRCSPRSGDLSVYWYQQSLDQGLQFLIQYYNGEERAKGNILERFSAQQFPDLHSELNLSSLELGDSALYFCASRVSGRPPYEQYFGPGTRLTVT.